The rows below give T cell receptor beta chains drawn from one sample of a study of T-cell reconstitution after alpha-beta-depleted transplantation in children. MiXCR was run by TCRdb on the PCR reads, yielding one entry per CDR3 protein. The data contain 500,000 or so distinct CDR3 sequences, roughly 11% of them singletons. Source: PBMCs, mostly from graft donor cells, taken 180 days after TCRalphabeta/CD19-depleted stem cell transplant. The source is a female patient aged 2-9 years who had a stem cell transplant for aplastic anemia, so the T cells may come from the graft donor. CDR3s include the opening cysteine and the closing phenylalanine or tryptophan.

V gene	CDR3 protein
TRBV20-1	CSASREANQPQHF
TRBV28	CASSYGTATNEKLFF
TRBV7-6	CASSPTGSYEQYF
TRBV4-3	CASSQDWSPNEQFF
TRBV30	CAWSPQPKSEQFF
TRBV28	CASRPEGTEAFF
TRBV29-1	CSVEGAGGPDTQYF
TRBV7-2	CASSRGTGRTDTQYF
TRBV4-3	CASSQARAGNTIYF
TRBV6-6	CASSYLDTTGELFF